These 8 T cell receptor beta chains were sequenced from one sample in a study of CD8 T cells in Susac syndrome. The authors reverse transcribed about 0.5 to 1 ug RNA with random hexamers. TCRdb reprocessed the immunoSEQ multiplex PCR reads with MiXCR, giving one entry per CDR3 protein. The table lists under 85,000 distinct CDR3 sequences, over 85% of them singletons, with about 0.9% in the top ten. The sequencing sample was made of CD8+ T cells from PBMCs. These TCRs come from a human donor with Susac syndrome.

The chain carries TRBV27 and TRBJ1-1, with TRBD1 identical over 8 bases. The junction had 5 bases not matched to a gene; V was cut back by 7 bases and J by 1 base. The CDR3 is 14 amino acids. Germline values: CDR1 MNHEY, CDR2 SMNVEV (reference sequence). The DNA of the CDR3 is TGTGCCAGCATTTCCGGGACAGGGAACACTGAAGCTTTCTTT. Protein product: CASISGTGNTEAFF.

V gene TRBV5-1 combines with J gene TRBJ2-7; D may match TRBD1 or TRBD2 (5 bases each). The germline gives CDR1 SGHRS, CDR2 YFSETQ. This CDR3 is built from 16 residues. Trimming stripped 0 bases from V and 6 bases from J, with 19 bases between. In DNA form, the CDR3 reads TGCGCCAGCAGCTTGGAACCGGGACCGGCAATCGGCGAGCAGTACTTC. It codes for CASSLEPGPAIGEQYF.

The gene calls are TRBV24-1 and TRBJ2-2; D not certain. The CDR3 length is 16 residues. The V gene lost 0 bases and the J gene lost 6 bases, with 13 bases spanning the gap. The germline gives CDR1 KGHDR, CDR2 SFDVKD. CDR3 sequence: CATSDLGYSLAGELFF. CDR3 DNA sequence: TGTGCCACCAGTGATTTGGGTTACAGTCTTGCCGGGGAGCTGTTTTTT.

This rearrangement joins TRBV7-9 to TRBJ2-1; D is ambiguous. This CDR3 is built from 14 residues. CDR1 and CDR2 (germline): SEHNR, FQNEAQ (reference sequence). V lost 0 bases to trimming and J lost 5 bases, with 8 bases between them. Here the CDR3 reads CASSLAIGDNEQFF. CDR3 coding DNA: TGTGCCAGCAGCTTAGCGATAGGTGACAATGAGCAGTTCTTC. The variable domain in full, with the rest retrieved from reference TRBV7-9 and TRBJ2-1, is DTGVSQNPRHKITKRGQNVTFRCDPISEHNRLYWYRQTLGQGPEFLTYFQNEAQLEKSRLLSDRFSAERPKGSFSTLEIQRTEQGDSAMYLCASSLAIGDNEQFFGPGTRLTVL.

The V call is TRBV13, the J call TRBJ2-2; TRBD2 is a possible D gene (5 bases). Germline-derived CDR1 and CDR2 are PRHDT and FYEKMQ (reference sequence). The germline V and J ends were trimmed by 7 bases and 0 bases, with 12 bases remaining between them. The CDR3 sequence is 15 residues long. The CDR3 DNA reads as TGTGCCAGCACTGAGGGCAGGCCGAACACCGGGGAGCTGTTTTTT. Translation gives CASTEGRPNTGELFF. The variable domain in full, completed from reference TRBV13 and TRBJ2-2, reads AAGVIQSPRHLIKEKRETATLKCYPIPRHDTVYWYQQGPGQDPQFLISFYEKMQSDKGSIPDRFSAQQFSDYHSELNMSSLELGDSALYFCASTEGRPNTGELFFGEGSRLTVL.

This rearrangement joins TRBV20-1 to TRBJ2-5; tentative D call: TRBD2 (5 bases). Germline V gene lookup returns CDR1 DFQATT and CDR2 SNEGSKA (reference sequence). V gave up 5 bases and J gave up 1 base, with 20 bases separating them. CDR3 length: 16 amino acids. CDR3 bases: TGCAGTGCTTCACCCCGGGTCAGGAGGTCCCAAGAGACCCAGTACTTC. This sequence encodes CSASPRVRRSQETQYF.

As DNA, the CDR3 is TGTGCCAGCAACCCTCCGGGACCAACCTACAATGAGCAGTTCTTC. It specifies CASNPPGPTYNEQFF. The chain links TRBV25-1 to TRBJ2-1; D may correspond to TRBD1 or TRBD2 (5 bases each). This CDR3 has 15 residues. The V gene lost 7 bases and the J gene lost 2 bases, with 15 bases spanning the gap. CDR1 is MGHDK and CDR2 is SYGVNS in the germline V gene.

The rearrangement links TRBV3-1 to TRBJ2-7; 14 bases align to TRBD2. V shed 6 bases, J shed 3 bases, and the junction held 4 bases outside the gene matches. The CDR3 is 15 residues long. Germline loops: CDR1 LGHDT, CDR2 YNNKEL (reference sequence). The CDR3: CASRRGTSGGYEQYF. CDR3 coding DNA: TGTGCCAGCAGACGAGGGACTAGCGGGGGCTACGAGCAGTACTTC.